A single sample gave rise to the 15 T cell receptor beta chains below, sequenced in a study of blood T cell repertoires in COVID-19. Here immunoSEQ multiplex PCR was the method, and the copy in TCRdb shows in-frame clones only, minus some. The sample comprises roughly 61,000 clones, roughly 80% of which are singletons, and around 13% rests with the top ten. Sequencing used peripheral blood. These receptors were taken from a woman between 65 and 79 years old with acute or convalescent COVID-19.

J is TRBJ1-3 and V is TRBV9; D is uncertain. The CDR3 runs 15 residues. Deletions cut 0 bases from V and 0 bases from J, with 7 bases between. The germline V gene has CDR1 SGDLS and CDR2 YYNGEE. CDR3 residues: CASSVGGNSGNTIYF. CDR3 in DNA: TGTGCCAGCAGCGTAGGAGGTAACTCTGGAAACACCATATATTTT. Together with reference TRBV9 and TRBJ1-3, the CDR3 gives the full variable domain: DSGVTQTPKHLITATGQRVTLRCSPRSGDLSVYWYQQSLDQGLQFLIQYYNGEERAKGNILERFSAQQFPDLHSELNLSSLELGDSALYFCASSVGGNSGNTIYFGEGSWLTVV.

This clone was seen only once. The V call is TRBV9, the J call TRBJ1-2; D may be TRBD1 (5 bases). CDR1 SGDLS and CDR2 YYNGEE come from the germline V gene. This CDR3 is 15 amino acids long. V was shortened by 4 bases and J by 6 bases, with 19 bases between the two germline ends. CDR3 nucleotide sequence: TGTGCCAGCAGCCCGGGGGGAGTAGGGCAGAATGGCTACACCTTC. It specifies CASSPGGVGQNGYTF. Supplemented by reference TRBV9 and TRBJ1-2, the full variable domain reads DSGVTQTPKHLITATGQRVTLRCSPRSGDLSVYWYQQSLDQGLQFLIQYYNGEERAKGNILERFSAQQFPDLHSELNLSSLELGDSALYFCASSPGGVGQNGYTFGSGTRLTVV.

This clone was seen a handful of times. The chain employs TRBV5-1 and TRBJ1-1; TRBD1 might be the D (6 bases). V lost 10 bases and J lost 1, with 17 bases in between. This CDR3 is built from 14 residues. Germline lookup yields CDR1 SGHRS and CDR2 YFSETQ. The CDR3 DNA reads as TGCGCCTCGACAGGCCCGGGGACGAACACTGAAGCTTTCTTT. Protein product: CASTGPGTNTEAFF.

The chain is built from TRBV29-1 and TRBJ1-5, with D uncertain. This CDR3 comprises 13 residues. With 4 bases removed from V and 3 bases from J, the gap between germline ends came to 10 bases. CDR1 and CDR2 (germline): SQVTM, ANQGSEA. The DNA of the CDR3 is TGCAGCGTTGGGAGCAGATACAATCAGCCCCAGCATTTT. This codes for CSVGSRYNQPQHF.

The chain joins TRBV15 to TRBJ1-1, with D hard to call. The V gene's germline CDR1 is LNHNV and CDR2 YYDKDF (reference sequence). This CDR3 spans 16 amino acids. Trimming stripped 0 bases from V and 1 base from J, with 12 bases between. CDR3 sequence reads: CATSRDFSRGNTEAFF. The CDR3 bases are TGTGCCACCAGCAGAGATTTTAGTCGGGGGAACACTGAAGCTTTCTTT.

This clone occurred a few times. The chain employs TRBV7-9 and TRBJ2-5, with TRBD1 identical over 10 bases. The CDR3 length is 14 residues. Per germline, CDR1 SEHNR and CDR2 FQNEAQ (reference sequence). V gave up 4 bases and J gave up 2 bases; unmatched junction bases: 1. The CDR3 DNA follows: TGTGCCAGCAGCTGGGACAGGGGACAAGAGACCCAGTACTTC. This sequence encodes CASSWDRGQETQYF.

J is TRBJ1-2 and V is TRBV19; 9 bases fit TRBD1. V shed 4 bases, J shed 0 bases, and the junction held 0 bases outside the gene matches. This CDR3 comprises 14 residues. The germline gives CDR1 LNHDA, CDR2 SQIVND (reference sequence). The CDR3 loop reads CASSRDRANYGYTF. The CDR3, as DNA: TGTGCCAGTAGTAGGGACAGGGCTAACTATGGCTACACCTTC.

V gene TRBV4-1 combines with J gene TRBJ1-2; D uncertain. The CDR3 spans 12 residues. Trimming shortened V by 6 bases and J by 8 bases, and 13 bases separated the two germline ends. In germline, CDR1 is MGHRA, CDR2 YSYEKL. CDR3 loop: CASRGTGRGYTF. DNA for the CDR3: TGCGCCAGCAGGGGAACGGGGAGAGGCTACACCTTC.

This chain joins TRBV29-1 and TRBJ1-1; no reliable D call. Germline assignment: CDR1 SQVTM and CDR2 ANQGSEA. V lost 4 bases and J 1 base, leaving 13 bases between the germline ends. The CDR3 runs 14 residues. DNA for the CDR3: TGCAGCGTTGTTAACAGCCCTTGGAACACTGAAGCTTTCTTT. As protein: CSVVNSPWNTEAFF.

CDR3 in DNA: TGTGCCACCAGTGACAACAATCAGCCCCAGCATTTT. It yields the protein CATSDNNQPQHF. This rearrangement joins TRBV24-1 to TRBJ1-5; D is ambiguous. CDR1 and CDR2 (germline): KGHDR, SFDVKD. The CDR3 length is 12 residues. The V end lost 4 bases, the J end lost 3 bases, and 3 bases lay between the germline ends.

V gene TRBV12-1 combines with J gene TRBJ2-7; the table's D call of TRBD2 was not tested on the DNA. TRBV12-1 is a pseudogene. The CDR3 sequence is 16 residues long. The CDR3 bases are TGTGCCCCCCTCCTGTCTCACGGCGGGCCGTCCTACGAGCAGTACGTC. This translates into CAPLLSHGGPSYEQYV.

The genes are TRBV18 and TRBJ2-7; weak D call: TRBD2 (7 bases). Trimming took off 6 bases at V and 2 bases at J, with 14 bases between the two ends. The CDR3 totals 14 residues. The germline CDR1 and CDR2 sequences are KGHSH and LQKENI. CDR3 protein: CASSGGLKTYEQYF. DNA for the CDR3: TGTGCCAGCTCGGGGGGGCTAAAGACCTACGAGCAGTACTTC. Supplemented by reference TRBV18 and TRBJ2-7, the full variable domain reads NAGVMQNPRHLVRRRGQEARLRCSPMKGHSHVYWYRQLPEEGLKFMVYLQKENIIDESGMPKERFSAEFPKEGPSILRIQQVVRGDSAAYFCASSGGLKTYEQYFGPGTRLTVT.

This chain uses TRBV27 with TRBJ2-2; TRBD1 matches at 8 bases. Germline loops: CDR1 MNHEY, CDR2 SMNVEV (reference sequence). This CDR3 is built from 15 residues. The ends lost 5 bases at V and 3 bases at J; junction bases unmatched: 5. The CDR3 DNA sequence: TGTGCCAGCAGTCTAGACAGGGGTTACACCGGGGAGCTGTTTTTT. It codes for CASSLDRGYTGELFF.

This clone was found once. The chain is built from TRBV2 and TRBJ2-1, with 8 positions matching TRBD1. The V gene end was trimmed by 5 bases and the J gene end by 6 bases; junction bases not matched to a gene: 9. The CDR3 length is 15 residues. Germline values: CDR1 SNHLY, CDR2 FYNNEI. The CDR3 here is CASSRRTGKVNEQFF. CDR3 DNA: TGTGCCAGCAGTCGCCGGACAGGGAAAGTCAATGAGCAGTTCTTC.

The genes are TRBV6-1 and TRBJ2-5; unclear D gene. This CDR3 is built from 14 residues. The germline gives CDR1 MNHNS, CDR2 SASEGT. The V and J ends lost 3 bases and 2 bases respectively, with 10 bases between them. The CDR3 nucleotides read TGTGCCAGCAGTGAGACTGTGTCTCAAGAGACCCAGTACTTC. This sequence encodes CASSETVSQETQYF.